These 8 T cell receptor beta chains originate from one sample sequenced in a study of blood T cell repertoires in COVID-19. The table came from immunoSEQ multiplex PCR; TCRdb's copy has only in-frame clones and leaves some out. The sample shows 40,000 or so clones, 70% to 90% of them seen only once. Sequencing was carried out using peripheral blood. These receptors were obtained from a man aged 55 to 70 with COVID-19, enrolled during active disease.

V and J are TRBV7-2 and TRBJ2-3; TRBD2 is a possible D gene (5 bases). Germline V lookup: CDR1 SGHTA, CDR2 FQGNSA. CDR3 size: 14 residues. The V gene lost 2 bases and the J gene lost 1 base, with 7 bases spanning the gap. The CDR3 protein is CASSLLGGTDTQYF. The CDR3 bases are TGTGCCAGCAGCTTACTCGGGGGCACAGATACGCAGTATTTT.

Details on this clone: Other DNA sequences from this sample encode an identical CDR3 as well. The gene calls are TRBV7-8 and TRBJ2-7, with TRBD1 matching over 7 bases. V shed 6 bases and J 0 bases; nucleotides not matched to a gene: 5. Per the germline V gene, CDR1 is SGHVS and CDR2 is FQNEAQ. The CDR3 sequence is 14 residues long. The CDR3 is CASRSGTASYEQYF. The CDR3 DNA follows: TGTGCCAGCAGATCTGGGACAGCCTCCTACGAGCAGTACTTC.

The chain carries TRBV5-6 and TRBJ1-2; D unresolved. The germline CDR1 and CDR2 sequences are SGHDT and YYEEEE. V was shortened by 6 bases and J by 0 bases, with 9 bases between the two germline ends. This CDR3 has 13 amino acids. CDR3 in amino acids: CASTMTTNYGYTF. The CDR3 DNA reads TGTGCCAGCACCATGACTACTAACTATGGCTACACCTTC.

This chain links TRBV18 with TRBJ2-3; 13 positions agree with TRBD2. The CDR3 covers 16 residues. From germline, CDR1 is KGHSH and CDR2 LQKENI. The J segment lost 4 bases and the V segment lost 2 bases, leaving 3 bases of the junction unmatched. The DNA of the CDR3 is TGTGCCAGCTCACCAGGACTAGCGGGAGTCGCAGATACGCAGTATTTT. As protein: CASSPGLAGVADTQYF. The full variable domain, in which reference TRBV18 and TRBJ2-3 provide the parts outside the CDR3, is NAGVMQNPRHLVRRRGQEARLRCSPMKGHSHVYWYRQLPEEGLKFMVYLQKENIIDESGMPKERFSAEFPKEGPSILRIQQVVRGDSAAYFCASSPGLAGVADTQYFGPGTRLTVL.

J is TRBJ2-7 and V is TRBV10-1; D remains unclear. Germline V gives CDR1 WNHNN, CDR2 SYGVQD (reference sequence). There are 13 residues in the CDR3. V lost 0 bases to trimming and J lost 6 bases, with 9 bases between them. CDR3 loop: CASSESSTGEQYF. As DNA, the CDR3 is TGCGCCAGCAGTGAGTCTTCCACGGGCGAGCAGTACTTC.

The rearrangement joins TRBV6-5 to TRBJ2-1, with TRBD2 matching over 13 bases. The CDR3 totals 15 residues. The germline V gene encodes CDR1 MNHEY and CDR2 SVGAGI. The J segment lost 7 bases and the V segment lost 6 bases, leaving 6 bases of the junction unmatched. The CDR3 DNA sequence: TGTGCCAGCAGCCCCACTAGCGGGAGGGATAATGAGCAGTTCTTC. Translated: CASSPTSGRDNEQFF.

The chain uses TRBV28 and TRBJ1-1; D call uncertain. The germline V and J ends were trimmed by 3 bases and 3 bases, with 5 bases remaining between them. The CDR3 totals 12 residues. Germline CDR1 is MDHEN and CDR2 is SYDVKM. This CDR3 reads CASSFEDTEAFF. CDR3 DNA: TGTGCCAGCAGTTTCGAGGACACTGAAGCTTTCTTT.

This chain uses TRBV5-1 with TRBJ1-2, with 11 bases matching TRBD1. The CDR3 totals 15 residues. The trim removed 4 bases at V and 4 bases at J, leaving 6 bases unmatched. Per the germline V gene, CDR1 is SGHRS and CDR2 is YFSETQ. This chain's CDR3 is CASSEGQGDGYGYTF. As DNA, the CDR3 is TGCGCCAGCAGCGAGGGACAGGGGGACGGCTATGGCTACACCTTC.